A selection of T cell receptor beta chains follows, all from one sample in a study of blood T cell repertoires in COVID-19. The protocol was immunoSEQ multiplex PCR, while the TCRdb copy is restricted to in-frame clones and leaves out a portion. The sample has more than 150,000 clones; roughly 80% are singletons. Sequencing was performed on peripheral blood. Receptors originate from a woman between 35 and 50 years old with acute or convalescent COVID-19. Each CDR3 is given with its conserved first and last residue. A D gene is named only where the DNA matches it firmly.

NA TRBJ2-2 TRBV11-3 CASSPAWETGELFF
NA TRBJ2-2 TRBV5-4 CASSLRTANTGELFF
TRBD1 TRBJ2-7 TRBV9 CASSVGTDFYEQYF
TRBD1 TRBJ1-1 TRBV7-2 CASSLIPRGQDMNTEAFF
NA TRBJ1-2 TRBV28 CASSLGGANYGYTF
NA TRBJ2-3 TRBV5-4 CASSPGSGQVSTDTQYF
TRBD2 TRBJ2-1 TRBV10-3 CAISGGEGQFF
NA TRBJ1-1 TRBV21-1 CASSQRSGKNTEAFF
TRBD1 TRBJ2-7 TRBV5-5 CASSRQGYEQYF
NA TRBJ1-1 TRBV11-2 CASSLLDSSGTEAFF
TRBD2 TRBJ2-5 TRBV7-9 CASSSAGGQYF
TRBD1 TRBJ2-3 TRBV27 CASSLGQVPTDTQYF
NA TRBJ1-5 TRBV27 CASCVTGGSQPQHF
NA TRBJ2-1 TRBV6-4 CASSDGAGKVNEQFF
TRBD2 TRBJ2-7 TRBV27 CASSSPEGRGGYEQYF
NA TRBJ2-6 TRBV3-1/TRBV3-2 CASSQDFNRVLGANVLTF
TRBD1 TRBJ1-6 TRBV18 CASSPGTADNSPLHF
TRBD1 TRBJ2-7 TRBV13 CASSPRDRGPYEQYF
NA TRBJ1-5 TRBV30 CAWSVSGRAQPQHF
NA TRBJ1-1 TRBV9 CASSVATRAEAFF
NA TRBJ2-7 TRBV2 CASSGQEAEQYF
NA TRBJ2-7 TRBV14 CASSPQSLGEQYF
TRBD1 TRBJ1-2 TRBV28 CASSLSLRTGANYGYTF
NA TRBJ2-7 TRBV7-9 CASSPQGGPNEQYF
TRBD2 TRBJ2-1 TRBV9 CASSLEGAGTSGGNEQFF
NA TRBJ2-3 TRBV27 CASSLGAPTDTQYF
NA TRBJ2-3 TRBV1 CTSSQEVGLAGGKSTDTQYF
TRBD1 TRBJ2-5 TRBV28 CASSRQGGLETQYF
NA TRBJ1-1 TRBV4-1 CASSQGRGSLNTEAFF
TRBD1 TRBJ2-1 TRBV5-1 CASSLGTGGYNEQFF